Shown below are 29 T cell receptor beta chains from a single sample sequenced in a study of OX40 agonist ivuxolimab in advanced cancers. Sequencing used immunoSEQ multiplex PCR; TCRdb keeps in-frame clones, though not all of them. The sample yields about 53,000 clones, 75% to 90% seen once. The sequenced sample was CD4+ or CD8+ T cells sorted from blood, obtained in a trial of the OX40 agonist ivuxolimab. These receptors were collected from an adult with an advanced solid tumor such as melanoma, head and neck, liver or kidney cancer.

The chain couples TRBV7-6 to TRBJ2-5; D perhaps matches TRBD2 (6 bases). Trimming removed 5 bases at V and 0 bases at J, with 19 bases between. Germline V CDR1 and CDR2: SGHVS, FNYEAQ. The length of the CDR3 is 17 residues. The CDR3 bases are TGTGCCAGCAGCGACCTACGCGTGGCGGGGTACCAAGAGACCCAGTACTTC. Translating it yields CASSDLRVAGYQETQYF.

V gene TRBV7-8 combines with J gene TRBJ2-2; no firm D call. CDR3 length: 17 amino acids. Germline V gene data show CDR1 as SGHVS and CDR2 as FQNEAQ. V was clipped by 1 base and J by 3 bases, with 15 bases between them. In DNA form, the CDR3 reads TGTGCCAGCAGCTTAGGAGCACTACAGCAGTACACCGGGGAGCTGTTTTTT. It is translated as CASSLGALQQYTGELFF. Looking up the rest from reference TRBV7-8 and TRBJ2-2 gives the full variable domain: GAGVSQSPRYKVAKRGQDVALRCDPISGHVSLFWYQQALGQGPEFLTYFQNEAQLDKSGLPSDRFFAERPEGSVSTLKIQRTQQEDSAVYLCASSLGALQQYTGELFFGEGSRLTVL.

The CDR3 DNA follows: TGTGCCAGCGTACAGGGGGCAGGTTGGGACACTGAAGCTTTCTTT. Translating it yields CASVQGAGWDTEAFF. V and J are TRBV2 and TRBJ1-1; 9 nucleotides align to TRBD1. Germline loops: CDR1 SNHLY, CDR2 FYNNEI. The CDR3 is 15 residues long. The V segment lost 8 bases and the J segment 3 bases; nucleotides outside the gene matches: 10.

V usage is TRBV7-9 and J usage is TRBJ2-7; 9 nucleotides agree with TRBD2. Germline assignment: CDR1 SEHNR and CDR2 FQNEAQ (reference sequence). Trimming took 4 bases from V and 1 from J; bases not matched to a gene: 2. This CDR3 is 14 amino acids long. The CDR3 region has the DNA TGTGCCAGCAGCTATAGCGGGGGTTCCTACGAGCAGTACTTC. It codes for CASSYSGGSYEQYF.

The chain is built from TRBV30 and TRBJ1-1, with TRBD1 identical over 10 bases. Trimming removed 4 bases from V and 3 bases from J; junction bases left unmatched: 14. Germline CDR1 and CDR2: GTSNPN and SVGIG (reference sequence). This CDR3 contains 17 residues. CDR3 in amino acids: CAWILGQGRGRDTEAFF. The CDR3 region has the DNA TGTGCCTGGATACTGGGACAGGGGAGGGGAAGGGACACTGAAGCTTTCTTT.

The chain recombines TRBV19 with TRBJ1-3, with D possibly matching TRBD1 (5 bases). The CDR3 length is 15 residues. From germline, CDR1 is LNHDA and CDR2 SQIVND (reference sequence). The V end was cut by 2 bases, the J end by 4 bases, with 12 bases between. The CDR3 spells CASSIYGTEGNTIYF. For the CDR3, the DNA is TGTGCCAGTAGTATATATGGGACGGAAGGAAACACCATATATTTT.

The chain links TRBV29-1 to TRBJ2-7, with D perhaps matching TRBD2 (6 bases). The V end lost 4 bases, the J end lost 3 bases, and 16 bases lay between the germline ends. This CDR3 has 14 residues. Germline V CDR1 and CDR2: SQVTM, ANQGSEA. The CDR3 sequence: CSVGSGAFFYEQYF. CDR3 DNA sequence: TGCAGCGTTGGATCGGGAGCCTTTTTCTACGAGCAGTACTTC.

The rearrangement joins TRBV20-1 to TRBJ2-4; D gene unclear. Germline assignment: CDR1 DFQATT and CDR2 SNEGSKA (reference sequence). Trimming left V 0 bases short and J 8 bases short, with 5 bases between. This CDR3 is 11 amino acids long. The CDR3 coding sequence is TGCAGTGCTAGAGATCAGGACATTCAGTACTTC. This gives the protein CSARDQDIQYF.

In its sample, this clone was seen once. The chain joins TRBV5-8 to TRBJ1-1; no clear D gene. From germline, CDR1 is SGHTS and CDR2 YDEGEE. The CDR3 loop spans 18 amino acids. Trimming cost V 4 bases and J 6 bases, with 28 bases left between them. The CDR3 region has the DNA TGTGCCAGCAGCAAAAGATTGGGTGACTCCCCTCCATCGGCTGAAGCTTTCTTT. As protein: CASSKRLGDSPPSAEAFF.

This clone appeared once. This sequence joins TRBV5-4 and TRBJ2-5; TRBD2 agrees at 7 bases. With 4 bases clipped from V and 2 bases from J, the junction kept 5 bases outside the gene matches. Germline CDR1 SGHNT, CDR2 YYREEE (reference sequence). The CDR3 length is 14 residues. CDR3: CASSVLGGQETQYF. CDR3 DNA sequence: TGTGCCAGCAGCGTTCTGGGGGGGCAAGAGACCCAGTACTTC.

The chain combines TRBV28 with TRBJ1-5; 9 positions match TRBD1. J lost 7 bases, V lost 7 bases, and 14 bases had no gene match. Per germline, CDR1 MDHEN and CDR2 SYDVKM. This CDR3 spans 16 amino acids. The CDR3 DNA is TGTGCCAGCAACGCCCCGGGACAGGGAGTATGGCAGCCCCAGCATTTT. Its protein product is CASNAPGQGVWQPQHF.

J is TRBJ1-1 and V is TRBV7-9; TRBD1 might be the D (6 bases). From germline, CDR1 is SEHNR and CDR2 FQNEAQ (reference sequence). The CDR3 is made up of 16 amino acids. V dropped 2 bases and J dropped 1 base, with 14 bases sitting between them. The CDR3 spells CASSLRGGLRNTEAFF. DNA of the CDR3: TGTGCCAGCAGCTTAAGGGGGGGATTGAGGAACACTGAAGCTTTCTTT.

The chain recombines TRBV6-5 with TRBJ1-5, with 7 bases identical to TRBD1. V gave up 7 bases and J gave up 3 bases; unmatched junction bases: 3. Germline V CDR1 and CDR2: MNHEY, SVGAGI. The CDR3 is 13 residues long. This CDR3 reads CASTTGVNQPQHF. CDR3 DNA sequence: TGTGCCAGCACCACAGGGGTCAATCAGCCCCAGCATTTT.

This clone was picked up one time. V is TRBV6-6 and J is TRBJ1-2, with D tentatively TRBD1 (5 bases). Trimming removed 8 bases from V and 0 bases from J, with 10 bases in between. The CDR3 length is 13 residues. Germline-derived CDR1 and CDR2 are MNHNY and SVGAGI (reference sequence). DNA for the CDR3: TGTGCCAGCTCCCCAGGGCCTAACTATGGCTACACCTTC. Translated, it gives CASSPGPNYGYTF.

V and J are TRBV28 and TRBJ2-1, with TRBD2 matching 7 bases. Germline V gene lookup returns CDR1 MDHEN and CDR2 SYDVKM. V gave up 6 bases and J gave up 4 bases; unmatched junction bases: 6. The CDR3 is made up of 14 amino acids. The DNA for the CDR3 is TGTGCCAGCAGGTCTAGCGGACCATACAATGAGCAGTTCTTC. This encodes CASRSSGPYNEQFF.

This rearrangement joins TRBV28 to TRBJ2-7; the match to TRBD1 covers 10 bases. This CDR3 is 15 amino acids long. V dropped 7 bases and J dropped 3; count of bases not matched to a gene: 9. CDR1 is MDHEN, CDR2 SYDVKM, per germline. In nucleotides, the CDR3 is TGTGCCAGCACTGTTCAGGGACAGGGGAGCTACGAGCAGTACTTC. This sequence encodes CASTVQGQGSYEQYF.

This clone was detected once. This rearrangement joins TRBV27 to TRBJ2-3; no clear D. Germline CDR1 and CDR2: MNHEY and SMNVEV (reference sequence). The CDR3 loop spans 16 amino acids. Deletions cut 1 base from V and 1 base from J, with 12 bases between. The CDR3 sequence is CASSLWTPGGTDTQYF. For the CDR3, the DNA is TGTGCCAGCAGTTTATGGACCCCTGGGGGCACAGATACGCAGTATTTT.

The CDR3 DNA reads TGTGCCAGCAGCTTAGCAGGGCTAGCGGGGGGGCCGATCTTCAATGAGCAGTTCTTC. It codes for CASSLAGLAGGPIFNEQFF. The chain couples TRBV7-9 to TRBJ2-1, with 12 positions matching TRBD2. The CDR3 spans 19 residues. V dropped 0 bases and J dropped 6; count of bases not matched to a gene: 12. Germline V gene lookup returns CDR1 SEHNR and CDR2 FQNEAQ (reference sequence).

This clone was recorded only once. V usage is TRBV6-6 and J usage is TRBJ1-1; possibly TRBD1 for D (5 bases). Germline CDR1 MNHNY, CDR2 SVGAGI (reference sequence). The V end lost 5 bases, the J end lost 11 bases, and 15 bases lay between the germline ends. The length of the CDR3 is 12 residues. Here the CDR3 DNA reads TGTGCCAGCAGTGCCGCGACAGACGTGGCTTTCTTT. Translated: CASSAATDVAFF.

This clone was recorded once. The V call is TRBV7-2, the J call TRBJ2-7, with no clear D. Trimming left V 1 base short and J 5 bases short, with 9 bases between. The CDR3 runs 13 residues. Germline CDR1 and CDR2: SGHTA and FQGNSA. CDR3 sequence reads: CASSLELLNEQYF. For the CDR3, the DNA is TGTGCCAGCAGCTTAGAATTACTCAACGAGCAGTACTTC.

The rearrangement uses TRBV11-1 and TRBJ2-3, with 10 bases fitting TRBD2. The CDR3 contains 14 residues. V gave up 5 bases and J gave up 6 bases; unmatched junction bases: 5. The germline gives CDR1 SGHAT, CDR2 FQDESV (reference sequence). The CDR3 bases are TGTGCCAGCAGCCCAGCGGGGGGGCCGGATACGCAGTATTTT. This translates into CASSPAGGPDTQYF.

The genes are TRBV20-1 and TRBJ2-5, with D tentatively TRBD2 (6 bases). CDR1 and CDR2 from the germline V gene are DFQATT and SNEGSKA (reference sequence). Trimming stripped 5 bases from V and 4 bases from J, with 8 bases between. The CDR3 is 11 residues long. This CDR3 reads CSALRGETQYF. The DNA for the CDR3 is TGCAGTGCTTTGCGGGGAGAGACCCAGTACTTC.

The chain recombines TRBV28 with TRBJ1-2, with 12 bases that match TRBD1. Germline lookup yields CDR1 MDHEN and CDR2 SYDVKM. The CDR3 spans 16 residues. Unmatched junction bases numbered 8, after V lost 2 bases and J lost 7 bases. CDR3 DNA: TGTGCCAGCAGTTTAAGTGTATTGGGACAGGGGGCTGGCTACACCTTC. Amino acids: CASSLSVLGQGAGYTF.

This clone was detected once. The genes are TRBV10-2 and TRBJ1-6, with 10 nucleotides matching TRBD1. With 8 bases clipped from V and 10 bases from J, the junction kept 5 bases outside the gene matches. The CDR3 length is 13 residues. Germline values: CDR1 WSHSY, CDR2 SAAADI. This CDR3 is CASRDRGHSPLHF. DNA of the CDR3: TGCGCCAGCCGAGACAGGGGGCACTCACCCCTCCACTTT.

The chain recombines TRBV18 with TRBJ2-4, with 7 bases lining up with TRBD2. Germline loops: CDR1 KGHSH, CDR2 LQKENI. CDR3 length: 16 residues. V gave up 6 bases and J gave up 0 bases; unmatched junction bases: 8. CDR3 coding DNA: TGTGCCAGCTCCCCAAGCGGGGTCGTAGCCAAAAACATTCAGTACTTC. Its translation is CASSPSGVVAKNIQYF.

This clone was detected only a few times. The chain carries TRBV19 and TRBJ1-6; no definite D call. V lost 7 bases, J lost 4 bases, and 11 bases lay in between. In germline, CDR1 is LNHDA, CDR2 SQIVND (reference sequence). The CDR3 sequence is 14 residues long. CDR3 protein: CASTSGSYNSPLHF. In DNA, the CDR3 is TGTGCCAGTACGAGTGGATCTTATAATTCACCCCTCCACTTT.

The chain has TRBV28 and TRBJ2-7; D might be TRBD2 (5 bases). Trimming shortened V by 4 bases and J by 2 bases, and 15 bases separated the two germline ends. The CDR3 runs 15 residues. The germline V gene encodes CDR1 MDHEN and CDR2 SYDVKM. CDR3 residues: CASSSRGVSPYEQYF. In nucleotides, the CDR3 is TGTGCCAGCAGTTCCCGGGGAGTCAGTCCCTACGAGCAGTACTTC.

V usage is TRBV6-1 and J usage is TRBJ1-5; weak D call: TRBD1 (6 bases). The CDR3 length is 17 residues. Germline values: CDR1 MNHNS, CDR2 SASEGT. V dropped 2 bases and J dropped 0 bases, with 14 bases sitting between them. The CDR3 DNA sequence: TGTGCCAGCAGTGAAAAGTGGACAGCGTATAGCAATCAGCCCCAGCATTTT. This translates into CASSEKWTAYSNQPQHF.

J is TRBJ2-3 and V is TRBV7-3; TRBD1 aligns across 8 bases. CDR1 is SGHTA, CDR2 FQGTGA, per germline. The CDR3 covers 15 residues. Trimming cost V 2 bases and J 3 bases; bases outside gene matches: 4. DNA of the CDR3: TGTGCCAGCAGCTTAGGACAGGGCGCAACAGATACGCAGTATTTT. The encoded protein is CASSLGQGATDTQYF.